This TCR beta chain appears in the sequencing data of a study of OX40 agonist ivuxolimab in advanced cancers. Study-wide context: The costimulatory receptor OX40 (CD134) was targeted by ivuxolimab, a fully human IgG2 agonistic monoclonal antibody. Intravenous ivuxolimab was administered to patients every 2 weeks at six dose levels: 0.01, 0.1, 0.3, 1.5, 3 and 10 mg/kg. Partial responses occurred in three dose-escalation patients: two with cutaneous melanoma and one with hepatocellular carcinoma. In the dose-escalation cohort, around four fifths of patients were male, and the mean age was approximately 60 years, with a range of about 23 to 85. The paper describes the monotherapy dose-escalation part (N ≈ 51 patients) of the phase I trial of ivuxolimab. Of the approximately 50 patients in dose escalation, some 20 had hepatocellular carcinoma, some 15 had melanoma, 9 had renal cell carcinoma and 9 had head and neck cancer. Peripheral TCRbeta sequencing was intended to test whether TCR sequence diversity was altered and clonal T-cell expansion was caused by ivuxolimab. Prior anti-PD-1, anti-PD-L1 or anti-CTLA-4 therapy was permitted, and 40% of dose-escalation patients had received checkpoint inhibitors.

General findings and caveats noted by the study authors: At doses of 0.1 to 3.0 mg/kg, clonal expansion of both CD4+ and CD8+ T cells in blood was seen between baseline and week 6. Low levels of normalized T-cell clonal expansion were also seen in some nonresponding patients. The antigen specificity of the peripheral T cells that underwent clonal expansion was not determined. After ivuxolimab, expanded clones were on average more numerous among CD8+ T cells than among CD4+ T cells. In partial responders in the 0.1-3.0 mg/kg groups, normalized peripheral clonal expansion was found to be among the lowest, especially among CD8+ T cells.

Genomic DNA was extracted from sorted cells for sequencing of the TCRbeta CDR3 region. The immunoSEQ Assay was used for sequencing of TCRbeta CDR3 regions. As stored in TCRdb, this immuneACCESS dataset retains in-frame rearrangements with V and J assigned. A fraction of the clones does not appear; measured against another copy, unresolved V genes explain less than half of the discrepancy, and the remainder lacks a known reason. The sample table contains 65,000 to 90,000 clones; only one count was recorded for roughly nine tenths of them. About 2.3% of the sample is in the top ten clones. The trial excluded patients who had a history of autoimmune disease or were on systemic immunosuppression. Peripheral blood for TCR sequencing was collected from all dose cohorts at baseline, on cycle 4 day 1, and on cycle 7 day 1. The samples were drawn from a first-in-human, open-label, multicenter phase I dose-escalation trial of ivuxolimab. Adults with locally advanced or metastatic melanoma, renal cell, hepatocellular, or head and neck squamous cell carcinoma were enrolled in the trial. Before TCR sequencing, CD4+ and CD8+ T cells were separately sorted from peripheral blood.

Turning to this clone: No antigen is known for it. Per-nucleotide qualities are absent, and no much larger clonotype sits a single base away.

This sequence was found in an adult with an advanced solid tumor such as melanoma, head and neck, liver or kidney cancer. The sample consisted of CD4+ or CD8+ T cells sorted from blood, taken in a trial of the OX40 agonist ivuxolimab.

The DNA sequence is as follows: TGTGCCAGCAGTTTACTGGGACAGACTAATGAAAAACTGTTTTTT. Translated, this is CASSLLGQTNEKLFF. This chain is built from TRBV28 and TRBJ1-4, and TRBD1 aligns with 7 junction nucleotides. The germline V gene yields MDHEN for CDR1 and SYDVKM for CDR2. The CDR3 measures 15 amino acids from cysteine to phenylalanine. The read is trimmed to its CDR3 DNA, 45 bases read in frame from base 1. The junction shows trimming of 2 bases on V and 2 bases on J, and the gene matches do not reach 2 bases of it.